The 8 T cell receptor beta chains below were found in one sample sequenced in a study of cytomegalovirus exposure and HLA in healthy donors (dated by TCRdb to the late 2010s). Libraries were prepared through the immunoSEQ multiplex PCR assay. For the multiplex PCR, a mixture combining 60 forward primers for TCR Vbeta segments and 13 reverse primers for TCR Jbeta segments was used. The clones in this table, taken by TCRdb from immuneACCESS, are in-frame only. Not every clone is retained; where verified, under half of the shortfall comes from an unresolved V gene, and the cause of the rest is unknown. The table for this sample lists tens of thousands of clones; around 80% of them were counted only once. The ten largest clones capture about 4.2% of the sample. Sample: PBMCs. Receptors originate from a male donor in good health and CMV-seropositive.

The chain carries TRBV19 and TRBJ1-1; D ambiguous. In germline, CDR1 is LNHDA, CDR2 SQIVND (reference sequence). The CDR3 totals 15 residues. Trimming shortened V by 2 bases and J by 0 bases, and 10 bases separated the two germline ends. The CDR3 DNA reads TGTGCCAGTAGTATAAGCCGTTCCATGAACACTGAAGCTTTCTTT. It specifies CASSISRSMNTEAFF.

The genes are TRBV2 and TRBJ1-2; the D is unclear. V dropped 5 bases and J dropped 8 bases, with 15 bases sitting between them. This CDR3 has 13 residues. Germline V gene sequence: CDR1 SNHLY, CDR2 FYNNEI. CDR3 sequence reads: CASSKERGWGYTF. The CDR3 DNA reads as TGTGCCAGCAGTAAGGAGAGAGGCTGGGGCTACACCTTC.

V is TRBV18 and J is TRBJ1-4; TRBD1 matches at 7 bases. The J segment lost 5 bases and the V segment lost 4 bases, leaving 7 bases of the junction unmatched. CDR1 is KGHSH, CDR2 LQKENI, per germline. The CDR3 spans 15 residues. CDR3 residues: CASSRRQGTNEKLFF. Written as DNA, the CDR3 is TGTGCCAGCTCACGCCGACAGGGCACAAATGAAAAACTGTTTTTT.

This rearrangement joins TRBV11-3 to TRBJ2-5; D unclear. CDR3 length: 12 residues. V lost 5 bases, J lost 0 bases, and 4 bases lay in between. Germline V gene data show CDR1 as SGHNT and CDR2 as YENEEA. CDR3 region: CASSRDQETQYF. The CDR3, as DNA: TGTGCCAGCAGCCGGGACCAAGAGACCCAGTACTTC.

This clone was recorded once. The genes are TRBV2 and TRBJ1-1; 9 bases align to TRBD1. Germline loops: CDR1 SNHLY, CDR2 FYNNEI. The CDR3 is made up of 15 amino acids. J lost 4 bases, V lost 5 bases, and 8 bases had no gene match. CDR3 nucleotide sequence: TGTGCCAGCAGTCCCGGGACAGGGACCGGCACTGAAGCTTTCTTT. Its translation: CASSPGTGTGTEAFF.

The V gene is TRBV28, the J gene TRBJ1-1; possibly TRBD1 for D (6 bases). V gave up 7 bases and J gave up 7 bases, with 13 bases separating them. The CDR3 covers 12 residues. Germline CDR1 reads MDHEN; CDR2 reads SYDVKM. CDR3 in amino acids: CASTGGPVEAFF. In DNA, the CDR3 is TGTGCCAGCACGGGGGGGCCCGTTGAAGCTTTCTTT. Using reference TRBV28 and TRBJ1-1 for the parts outside the CDR3, the full variable domain is DVKVTQSSRYLVKRTGEKVFLECVQDMDHENMFWYRQDPGLGLRLIYFSYDVKMKEKGDIPEGYSVSREKKERFSLILESASTNQTSMYLCASTGGPVEAFFGQGTRLTVV.

The chain joins TRBV6-1 to TRBJ2-1; weak D call: TRBD1 (6 bases). The CDR3 has 16 residues. The V gene lost 2 bases and the J gene lost 4 bases, with 15 bases spanning the gap. The germline V gene encodes CDR1 MNHNS and CDR2 SASEGT. CDR3 sequence: CASSENAGQGYNEQFF. The CDR3 DNA is TGTGCCAGCAGTGAAAACGCTGGCCAGGGGTACAATGAGCAGTTCTTC.

The chain links TRBV28 to TRBJ2-1, with TRBD2 identical over 15 bases. Trimming removed 5 bases from V and 10 bases from J; junction bases left unmatched: 3. From germline, CDR1 is MDHEN and CDR2 SYDVKM. This CDR3 comprises 14 residues. Here the CDR3 reads CASSLGLAGGEQFF. For the CDR3, the DNA is TGTGCCAGCAGTCTCGGACTAGCGGGAGGGGAGCAGTTCTTC.